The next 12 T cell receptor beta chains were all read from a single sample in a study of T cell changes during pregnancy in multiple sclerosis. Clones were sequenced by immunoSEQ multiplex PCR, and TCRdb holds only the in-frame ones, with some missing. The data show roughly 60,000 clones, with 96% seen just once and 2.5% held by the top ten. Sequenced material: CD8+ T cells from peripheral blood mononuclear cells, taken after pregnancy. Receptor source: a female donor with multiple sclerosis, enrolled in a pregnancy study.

The CDR3 bases are TGTGCCAGTAGTGCCACGGAAGAGCCGGGTACAGATACGCAGTATTTT. Translating gives CASSATEEPGTDTQYF. The chain carries TRBV19 and TRBJ2-3; D gene ambiguous. V gave up 5 bases and J gave up 3 bases, with 18 bases separating them. CDR1 is LNHDA and CDR2 is SQIVND in the germline V gene (reference sequence). The CDR3 sequence is 16 residues long.

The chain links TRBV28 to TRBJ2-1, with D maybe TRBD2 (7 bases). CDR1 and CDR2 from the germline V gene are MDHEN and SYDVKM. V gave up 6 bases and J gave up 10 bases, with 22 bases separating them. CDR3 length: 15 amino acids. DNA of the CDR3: TGTGCCAGCAGGGATTTGGGGGGGCTTGAAACCGAGCAGTTCTTC. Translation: CASRDLGGLETEQFF.

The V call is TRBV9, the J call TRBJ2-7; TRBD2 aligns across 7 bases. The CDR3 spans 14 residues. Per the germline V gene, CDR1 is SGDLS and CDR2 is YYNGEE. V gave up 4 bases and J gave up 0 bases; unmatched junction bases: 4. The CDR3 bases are TGTGCCAGCAGCCCCGGCGGGGGCTCCTACGAGCAGTACTTC. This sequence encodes CASSPGGGSYEQYF.

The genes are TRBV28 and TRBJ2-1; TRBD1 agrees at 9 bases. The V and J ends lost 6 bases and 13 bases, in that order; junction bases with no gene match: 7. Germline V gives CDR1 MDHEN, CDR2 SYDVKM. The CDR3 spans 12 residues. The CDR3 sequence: CASRPTTGGQFF. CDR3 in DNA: TGTGCCAGCAGACCCACGACAGGGGGACAGTTCTTC.

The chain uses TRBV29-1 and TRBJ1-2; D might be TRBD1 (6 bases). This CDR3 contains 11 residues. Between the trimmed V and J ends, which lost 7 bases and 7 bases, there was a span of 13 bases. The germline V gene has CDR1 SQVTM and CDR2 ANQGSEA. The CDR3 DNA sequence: TGCAGCGCCACGGGACACTTTGGCTACACCTTC. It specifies CSATGHFGYTF.

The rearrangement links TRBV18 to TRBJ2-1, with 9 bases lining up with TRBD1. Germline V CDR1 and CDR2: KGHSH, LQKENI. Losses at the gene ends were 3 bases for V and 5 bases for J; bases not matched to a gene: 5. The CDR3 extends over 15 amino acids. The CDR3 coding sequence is TGTGCCAGCTCACCGTACAGGGGGCCCCACAATGAGCAGTTCTTC. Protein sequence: CASSPYRGPHNEQFF.

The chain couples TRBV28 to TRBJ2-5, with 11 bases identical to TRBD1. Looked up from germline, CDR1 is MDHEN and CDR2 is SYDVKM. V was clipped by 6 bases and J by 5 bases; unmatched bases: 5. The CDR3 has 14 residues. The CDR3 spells CASRAGTGGETQYF. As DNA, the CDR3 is TGTGCCAGCAGGGCCGGGACAGGGGGGGAGACCCAGTACTTC.

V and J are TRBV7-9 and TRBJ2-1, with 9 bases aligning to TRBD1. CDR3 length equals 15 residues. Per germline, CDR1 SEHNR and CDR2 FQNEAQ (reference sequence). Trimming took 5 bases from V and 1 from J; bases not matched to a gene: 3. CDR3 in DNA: TGTGCCAGCAGCCTCGGGACAGGGTCCTACAATGAGCAGTTCTTC. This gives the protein CASSLGTGSYNEQFF.

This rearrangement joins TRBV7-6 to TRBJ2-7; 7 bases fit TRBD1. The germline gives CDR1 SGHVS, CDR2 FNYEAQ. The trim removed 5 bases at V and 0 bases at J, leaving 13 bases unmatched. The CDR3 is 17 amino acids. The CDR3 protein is CASSPSRRDRISYEQYF. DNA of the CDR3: TGTGCCAGCAGCCCCTCCCGCCGGGACAGAATCTCCTACGAGCAGTACTTC.

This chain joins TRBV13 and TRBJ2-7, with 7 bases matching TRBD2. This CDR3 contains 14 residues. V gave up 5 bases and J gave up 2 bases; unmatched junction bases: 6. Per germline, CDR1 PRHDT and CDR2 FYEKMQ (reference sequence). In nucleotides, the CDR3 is TGTGCCAGCAGCCAACCGGCGGGAGCCTACGAGCAGTACTTC. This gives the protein CASSQPAGAYEQYF.

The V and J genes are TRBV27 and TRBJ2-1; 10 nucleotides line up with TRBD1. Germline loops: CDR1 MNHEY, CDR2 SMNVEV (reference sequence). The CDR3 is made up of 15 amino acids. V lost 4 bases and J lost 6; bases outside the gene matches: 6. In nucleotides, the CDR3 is TGTGCCAGCAGTTCCGGGACAGGGGTACTCAATGAGCAGTTCTTC. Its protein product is CASSSGTGVLNEQFF.

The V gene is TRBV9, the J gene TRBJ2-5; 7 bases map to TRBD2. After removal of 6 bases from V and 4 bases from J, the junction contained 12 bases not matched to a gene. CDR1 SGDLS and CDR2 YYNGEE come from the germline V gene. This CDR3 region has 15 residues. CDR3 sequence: CASTPREGRTETQYF. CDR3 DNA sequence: TGTGCCAGCACCCCAAGGGAGGGGAGGACAGAGACCCAGTACTTC.